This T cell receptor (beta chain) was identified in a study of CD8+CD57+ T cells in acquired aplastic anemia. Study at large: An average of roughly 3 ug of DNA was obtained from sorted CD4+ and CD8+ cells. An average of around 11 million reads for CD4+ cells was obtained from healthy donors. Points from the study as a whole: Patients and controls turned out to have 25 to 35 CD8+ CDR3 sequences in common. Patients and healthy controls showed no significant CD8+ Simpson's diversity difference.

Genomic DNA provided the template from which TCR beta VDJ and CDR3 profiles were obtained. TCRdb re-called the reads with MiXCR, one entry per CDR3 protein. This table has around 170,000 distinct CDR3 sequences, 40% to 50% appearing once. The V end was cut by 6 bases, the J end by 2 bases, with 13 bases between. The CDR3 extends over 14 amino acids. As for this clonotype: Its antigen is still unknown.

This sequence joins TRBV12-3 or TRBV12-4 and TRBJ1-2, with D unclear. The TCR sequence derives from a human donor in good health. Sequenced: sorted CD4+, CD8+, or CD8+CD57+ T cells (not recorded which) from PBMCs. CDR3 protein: CASSRDSKNYGYTF. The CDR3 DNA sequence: TGTGCCAGCAGCCGTGACTCGAAAAACTATGGCTACACCTTC.